This T cell receptor beta chain was recorded in a study of cytomegalovirus exposure and HLA in healthy donors. Clones were sequenced by immunoSEQ multiplex PCR, and TCRdb holds only the in-frame ones, with some missing. Of 110,000 or so clones listed, roughly 88% are singletons. CDR1 MNHNS and CDR2 SASEGT come from the germline V gene. CDR3 size: 16 residues. The V end lost 2 bases, the J end lost 8 bases, and 16 bases lay between the germline ends. The TCR sequence derives from a man aged 18 to 30 in good health and CMV-seronegative. The chain is built from TRBV6-1 and TRBJ1-6, with no clear D. The specimen was PBMCs. In DNA form, the CDR3 reads TGTGCCAGCAGTGAAAATATTGGAGGGATGGATTCACCCCTCCACTTT. It yields the protein CASSENIGGMDSPLHF.